This T cell receptor (beta chain) is from a study of cytomegalovirus exposure and HLA in healthy donors. A multiplex PCR was run with 60 Vbeta primers and 13 Jbeta primers. Method: immunoSEQ multiplex PCR; TCRdb's copy keeps in-frame clones and lacks some. This sample carries around 150,000 clones, roughly 79% of them seen once, and the ten largest clones take around an eighth. This clonotype was sampled from a man aged 50 or older in good health and CMV-seropositive. What was sequenced was PBMCs.

The CDR3 sequence is CASSSQGGNIQYF. The CDR3 DNA sequence: TGTGCCAGCAGCTCGCAGGGAGGGAACATTCAGTACTTC. The V and J genes are TRBV5-4 and TRBJ2-4, with 7 bases fitting TRBD2. Germline V gene sequence: CDR1 SGHNT, CDR2 YYREEE (reference sequence). This CDR3 contains 13 residues. The trim removed 3 bases at V and 7 bases at J, leaving 4 bases unmatched.